This entry lists 25 T cell receptor beta chains sequenced from one sample in a study of blood T cell repertoires in COVID-19. Method: immunoSEQ multiplex PCR; TCRdb's copy keeps in-frame clones and lacks some. The data contain some 75,000 clones, about 89% of them seen just once; the ten biggest clones take up less than 0.65%. Sequenced sample: peripheral blood. The receptors here all came from a man aged 55 to 70 with acute or convalescent COVID-19.

This rearrangement joins TRBV7-9 to TRBJ2-1; 7 nucleotides agree with TRBD1. V dropped 5 bases and J dropped 6; count of bases not matched to a gene: 7. The CDR3 is 14 amino acids. CDR1 SEHNR and CDR2 FQNEAQ come from the germline V gene (reference sequence). The CDR3, as DNA: TGTGCCAGCAGCATAGGGGACAGCCGCAATGAGCAGTTCTTC. Translating it yields CASSIGDSRNEQFF.

This clone was observed a few times. The same CDR3 can be traced to other DNA sequences in this sample. This chain uses TRBV6-4 with TRBJ1-1; 7 nucleotides match TRBD1. The V gene's germline CDR1 is MRHNA and CDR2 SNTAGT. The CDR3 contains 13 residues. Losses at the gene ends were 5 bases for V and 1 base for J; bases not matched to a gene: 1. CDR3 sequence: CASSRTGNTEAFF. CDR3 nucleotides: TGTGCCAGCAGTCGGACAGGGAACACTGAAGCTTTCTTT.

CDR3 nucleotide sequence: TGCGCCAGCAGCTTGGGACAGGCGGGTGAGCAGTTCTTC. Translating it yields CASSLGQAGEQFF. V and J are TRBV5-1 and TRBJ2-1, with D perhaps matching TRBD1 (6 bases). CDR1 SGHRS and CDR2 YFSETQ come from the germline V gene. This CDR3 contains 13 residues. Trimming removed 0 bases from V and 9 bases from J, with 10 bases in between.

The chain couples TRBV19 to TRBJ2-6, with D uncertain. V was cut by 3 bases and J by 2 bases, with 11 bases left in between. This CDR3 spans 16 amino acids. Germline CDR1 and CDR2: LNHDA and SQIVND (reference sequence). CDR3 DNA: TGTGCCAGTAGTATCTGGGTGGGCACTGGGGCCAACGTCCTGACTTTC. It encodes CASSIWVGTGANVLTF.

V and J are TRBV5-6 and TRBJ1-1; D remains unclear. V was pared by 1 base and J by 0 bases, with 7 bases between. The length of the CDR3 is 14 residues. The germline CDR1 and CDR2 sequences are SGHDT and YYEEEE. For the CDR3, the DNA is TGTGCCAGCAGCTTGTCTGACATGAACACTGAAGCTTTCTTT. Encoded protein: CASSLSDMNTEAFF.

The CDR3 reads CASSTGTPFIGEQYF. The CDR3 coding sequence is TGTGCCAGCAGCACCGGGACACCCTTTATTGGCGAGCAGTACTTC. The V gene is TRBV7-9, the J gene TRBJ2-7, with a tentative D call TRBD1 (6 bases). Per the germline V gene, CDR1 is SEHNR and CDR2 is FQNEAQ (reference sequence). V lost 5 bases and J 6 bases, leaving 20 bases between the germline ends. CDR3 length: 15 residues. Complete variable domain (other parts from reference TRBV7-9 and TRBJ2-7): DTGVSQNPRHKITKRGQNVTFRCDPISEHNRLYWYRQTLGQGPEFLTYFQNEAQLEKSRLLSDRFSAERPKGSFSTLEIQRTEQGDSAMYLCASSTGTPFIGEQYFGPGTRLTVT.

The chain combines TRBV7-2 with TRBJ2-6; 9 bases line up with TRBD1. CDR3 length: 15 amino acids. Germline trimming cut 3 bases from V and 7 bases from J; bases unmatched to any gene: 4. Germline CDR1 and CDR2: SGHTA and FQGNSA. In DNA, the CDR3 is TGTGCCAGCAGCTTCGGGACAGGGAAAGCCAACGTCCTGACTTTC. Translation gives CASSFGTGKANVLTF.

The gene calls are TRBV6-2 or TRBV6-3 and TRBJ2-1; TRBD1 agrees at 10 bases. The CDR3 has 14 residues. J was trimmed by 8 bases and V by 6 bases; bases with no gene match: 7. Germline V gene sequence: CDR1 MNHEY, CDR2 SVGEGT. CDR3 loop: CASSKRTGGDEQFF. The CDR3 DNA reads TGTGCCAGCAGCAAACGGACAGGGGGGGATGAGCAGTTCTTC.

The genes are TRBV19 and TRBJ2-5, with D perhaps matching TRBD2 (5 bases). The germline V and J ends were trimmed by 2 bases and 7 bases, with 11 bases remaining between them. Germline CDR1 LNHDA, CDR2 SQIVND (reference sequence). This CDR3 has 13 residues. The CDR3 region is CASSIKVAGTQYF. In nucleotides, the CDR3 is TGTGCCAGTAGTATAAAGGTCGCGGGGACCCAGTACTTC.

The gene calls are TRBV2 and TRBJ2-3, with 12 bases lining up with TRBD2. CDR3 length: 15 residues. After removal of 6 bases from V and 5 bases from J, the junction contained 6 bases not matched to a gene. CDR1 is SNHLY and CDR2 is FYNNEI in the germline V gene. In DNA, the CDR3 is TGTGCCAGCAGAAAACTAGCGGGAGGAGGAGATACGCAGTATTTT. Its translation: CASRKLAGGGDTQYF.

This chain joins TRBV7-9 and TRBJ2-1, with D perhaps matching TRBD2 (6 bases). V lost 5 bases to trimming and J lost 7 bases, with 18 bases between them. CDR3 length equals 15 residues. Germline values: CDR1 SEHNR, CDR2 FQNEAQ (reference sequence). CDR3 bases: TGTGCCAGCAGCGATAAGCGGAGGGTGTCGAATGAGCAGTTCTTC. Encoded protein: CASSDKRRVSNEQFF.

In DNA form, the CDR3 reads TGCAGCGTTGGGGAGAGGTACAATGAGCAGTTCTTC. Its translation is CSVGERYNEQFF. J is TRBJ2-1 and V is TRBV29-1, with D maybe TRBD2 (5 bases). In germline, CDR1 is SQVTM, CDR2 ANQGSEA. The CDR3 contains 12 residues. Deletions cut 4 bases from V and 4 bases from J, with 8 bases between.

The V gene is TRBV5-1, the J gene TRBJ2-1, with TRBD2 matching over 7 bases. Germline CDR1 SGHRS, CDR2 YFSETQ. The CDR3 has 15 amino acids. V dropped 7 bases and J dropped 7; count of bases not matched to a gene: 14. CDR3: CASSLDGTIVNEQFF. The CDR3 nucleotides are TGCGCCAGCTCCCTCGACGGGACTATAGTTAATGAGCAGTTCTTC.

The genes are TRBV5-6 and TRBJ1-2; unclear D gene. Deletions cut 0 bases from V and 2 bases from J, with 8 bases between. Germline CDR1 and CDR2: SGHDT and YYEEEE. CDR3 length: 14 amino acids. The CDR3 here is CASSLVEQNYGYTF. As DNA, the CDR3 is TGTGCCAGCAGCTTGGTAGAACAGAACTATGGCTACACCTTC.

This clone was seen only a few times. The V and J genes are TRBV27 and TRBJ1-2; possibly TRBD1 for D (6 bases). Germline CDR1 MNHEY, CDR2 SMNVEV (reference sequence). This CDR3 spans 13 amino acids. The V end lost 3 bases, the J end lost 2 bases, and 7 bases lay between the germline ends. The CDR3 sequence: CASSLDRNYGYTF. Here the CDR3 DNA reads TGTGCCAGCAGTTTGGACAGAAACTATGGCTACACCTTC.

The rearrangement links TRBV14 to TRBJ1-4; D gene unclear. Germline loops: CDR1 SGHDN, CDR2 FVKESK. V was clipped by 0 bases and J by 11 bases, with 7 bases between them. The CDR3 covers 12 residues. The CDR3 region is CASSQEYGKLFF. The CDR3, as DNA: TGTGCCAGCAGCCAAGAGTACGGGAAACTGTTTTTT.

CDR3 nucleotides: TGTGCCAGCAGCCCGGAGAGGGTAGATACGCAGTATTTT. It specifies CASSPERVDTQYF. The genes are TRBV3-1 (or the pseudogene TRBV3-2) and TRBJ2-3; a possible D gene is TRBD2 (5 bases). The germline V gene encodes CDR1 LGHDT and CDR2 YNNKEL (reference sequence). The CDR3 loop spans 13 amino acids. Trimming cost V 4 bases and J 5 bases, with 10 bases left between them.

This sequence joins TRBV11-1 and TRBJ2-3; a weak D match, TRBD2 (5 bases). This CDR3 has 13 residues. Looked up from germline, CDR1 is SGHAT and CDR2 is FQDESV (reference sequence). V was trimmed by 5 bases and J by 10 bases, leaving 16 bases between them. The CDR3 DNA reads as TGTGCCAGCAGCGGAAACAGAGTCGGGGCGCAGTATTTT. It codes for CASSGNRVGAQYF.

This chain uses TRBV7-3 with TRBJ2-5; possibly TRBD1 for D (6 bases). The CDR3 has 15 residues. The germline gives CDR1 SGHTA, CDR2 FQGTGA. The ends were cut back, 3 bases at V and 5 bases at J, with 16 bases in the middle. CDR3 DNA sequence: TGTGCCAGCAGCTTGGTGCAGGGGCCGAGGGAGACCCAGTACTTC. Its protein is CASSLVQGPRETQYF.

The chain joins TRBV6-5 to TRBJ2-5, with D possibly being TRBD1 (6 bases). CDR1 is MNHEY and CDR2 is SVGAGI in the germline V gene. Trimming left V 5 bases short and J 1 base short, with 14 bases between. The CDR3 has 15 residues. CDR3 sequence (DNA): TGTGCCAGCAGTATCACCGGGACAACCCAAGAGACCCAGTACTTC. Residues: CASSITGTTQETQYF.

This chain uses TRBV24-1 with TRBJ1-6; maybe TRBD1 (5 bases). Trimming left V 6 bases short and J 1 base short, with 18 bases between. Germline-derived CDR1 and CDR2 are KGHDR and SFDVKD. The CDR3 contains 18 residues. The CDR3 region has the DNA TGTGCCACCAGTACGCCAGGGAGGACCAAGTCCTATAATTCACCCCTCCACTTT. Translated, it gives CATSTPGRTKSYNSPLHF.

The chain has TRBV12-3 or TRBV12-4 and TRBJ1-1, with D possibly being TRBD1 (5 bases). Deletions cut 3 bases from V and 5 bases from J, with 10 bases between. The CDR3 covers 13 residues. CDR3 sequence reads: CASSFAGGTEAFF. The CDR3 DNA is TGTGCCAGCAGTTTCGCGGGGGGGACTGAAGCTTTCTTT.

The J gene is TRBJ2-7, the V gene TRBV5-1; 7 positions match TRBD1. CDR1 is SGHRS, CDR2 YFSETQ, per germline. This CDR3 region has 14 residues. After removal of 3 bases from V and 0 bases from J, the junction contained 3 bases not matched to a gene. CDR3 sequence (DNA): TGCGCCAGCAGCTGGGACAGAATCTCCTACGAGCAGTACTTC. Protein sequence: CASSWDRISYEQYF.

The CDR3 reads CAWSASGKHGYTF. The DNA of the CDR3 is TGTGCCTGGAGTGCCTCGGGGAAGCATGGCTACACCTTC. V and J are TRBV30 and TRBJ1-2; no definite D call. The CDR3 has 13 residues. Germline loops: CDR1 GTSNPN, CDR2 SVGIG (reference sequence). V lost 1 base to trimming and J lost 6 bases, with 12 bases between them.

As regards this clone: Other DNA variants within this sample encode the same CDR3. Written as DNA, the CDR3 is TGCGCCAGCAGCTTCGCGGCAGGGGGCGTTGCCCGATCCTACAATGAGCAGTTCTTC. This sequence encodes CASSFAAGGVARSYNEQFF. The chain combines TRBV5-1 with TRBJ2-1; TRBD1 matches at 8 bases. Germline assignment: CDR1 SGHRS and CDR2 YFSETQ. Trimming at V came to 2 bases and at J to 1 base, leaving 14 bases not matched to a gene. CDR3 length equals 19 residues.